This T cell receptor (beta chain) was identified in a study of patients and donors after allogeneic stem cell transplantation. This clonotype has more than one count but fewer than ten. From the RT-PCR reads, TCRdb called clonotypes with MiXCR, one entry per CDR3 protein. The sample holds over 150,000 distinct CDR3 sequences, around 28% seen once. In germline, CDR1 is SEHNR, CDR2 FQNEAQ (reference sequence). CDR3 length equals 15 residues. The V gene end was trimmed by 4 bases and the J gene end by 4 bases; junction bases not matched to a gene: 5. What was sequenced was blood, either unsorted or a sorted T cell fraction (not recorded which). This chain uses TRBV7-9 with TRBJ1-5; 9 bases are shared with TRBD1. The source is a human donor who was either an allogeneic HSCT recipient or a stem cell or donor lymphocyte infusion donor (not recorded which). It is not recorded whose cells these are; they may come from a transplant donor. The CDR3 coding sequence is TGTGCCAGCAGCTCGGGACAGGGTCATAATCAGCCCCAGCATTTT. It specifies CASSSGQGHNQPQHF.